This T cell receptor (beta chain) was retrieved from a study of graft-versus-host responses after intestinal transplantation. The CDR3 runs to 15 residues. With 6 bases clipped from V and 6 bases from J, the junction kept 8 bases outside the gene matches. In germline, CDR1 is MNHNY, CDR2 SVGAGI (reference sequence). Libraries were prepared by immunoSEQ multiplex PCR; TCRdb keeps only in-frame clonotypes and omits some of them. The sample shows over 40,000 clones, 90% to 95% of them seen only once. The material sequenced was PBMCs, taken around 800 days after a first intestinal transplant, on the day of a second. This clonotype was sampled from a human patient who received an intestinal transplant, so some T cells may come from the graft donor. V and J are TRBV6-6 and TRBJ1-6, with 7 bases fitting TRBD1. The CDR3 loop is CASSPPGTANSPLHF. CDR3 in DNA: TGTGCCAGCAGCCCCCCCGGGACAGCTAATTCACCCCTCCACTTT.